This is a list of T cell receptor beta chains from one sample in a study of shared clonotypes between healthy human individuals. Generated by immunoSEQ multiplex PCR, the TCRdb table keeps only in-frame clones and is missing some. The sample records fewer than 700,000 clones, around three quarters being singletons. Sequenced input: PBMCs. Source of these receptors: a woman between 40 and 55 years old in good health. Some clones in this sample may be carry-over from other donors' samples. Both conserved end residues are part of each CDR3. The D gene is left open where the match is weak. The listing skips clone size in some rows; elsewhere it reads once, few, many or a size class.

D gene,J gene,clone size,V gene,CDR3 protein,CDR3 DNA
NA,TRBJ2-5,NA,TRBV9,CASSVGPTIGETQYF,TGTGCCAGCAGCGTAGGGCCTACAATAGGAGAGACCCAGTACTTC
TRBD1,TRBJ1-2,NA,TRBV7-2,CASSLRDRGRNYGYTF,TGTGCCAGCAGCTTAAGGGACAGGGGGCGAAACTATGGCTACACCTTC
NA,TRBJ2-7,NA,TRBV28,CASSLAGTRYEQYF,TGTGCCAGCAGTTTGGCCGGGACTCGGTACGAGCAGTACTTC
NA,TRBJ1-5,NA,TRBV6-4,CASSDRRGRGQPQHF,TGTGCCAGCAGTGACCGGCGGGGGAGAGGGCAGCCCCAGCATTTT
NA,TRBJ1-6,NA,TRBV7-9,CASSLELGSPLHF,TGTGCCAGCAGCTTAGAGTTGGGCTCACCCCTCCACTTT
TRBD2,TRBJ2-7,NA,TRBV27,CASSLGLAGGPQQYF,TGTGCCAGCAGTTTGGGACTAGCGGGAGGGCCGCAGCAGTACTTC
TRBD1,TRBJ2-2,once,TRBV6-1,CASTPGGSNTGELFF,TGTGCCAGCACGCCAGGGGGCTCTAACACCGGGGAGCTGTTTTTT
TRBD2,TRBJ2-3,NA,TRBV7-3,CASSPWGGRASDTQYF,TGTGCCAGCAGCCCCTGGGGCGGGAGGGCCTCAGATACGCAGTATTTT
TRBD1,TRBJ1-5,NA,TRBV5-1,CASSLAGTVDQPQHF,TGCGCCAGCAGCTTGGCCGGGACAGTGGATCAGCCCCAGCATTTT
NA,TRBJ1-4,NA,TRBV27,CASSLRSGNEKLFF,TGTGCCAGCAGTTTGAGAAGCGGTAATGAAAAACTGTTTTTT
TRBD1,TRBJ2-1,NA,TRBV15,CATSSGQGLIYNEQFF,TGTGCCACCAGCAGTGGACAGGGGCTGATATACAATGAGCAGTTCTTC
NA,TRBJ2-2,NA,TRBV6-4,CASSDGTNTGELFF,TGTGCCAGCAGTGACGGGACGAACACCGGGGAGCTGTTTTTT
NA,TRBJ2-7,NA,TRBV11-2,CASRTLGSGKRYEQYF,TGTGCCAGCAGAACATTGGGGTCGGGTAAGCGATACGAGCAGTACTTC
NA,TRBJ1-2,NA,TRBV9,CASSVDPGRDYGYTF,TGTGCCAGCAGCGTAGATCCGGGGAGGGACTATGGCTACACCTTC
TRBD2,TRBJ2-7,NA,TRBV5-4,CASSRDGRAGEQYF,TGTGCCAGCAGCCGGGACGGGAGGGCCGGTGAGCAGTACTTC
TRBD2,TRBJ2-5,NA,TRBV10-2,CASSESWAGGTESETQYF,TGCGCCAGCAGTGAGTCATGGGCGGGAGGGACCGAATCAGAGACCCAGTACTTC
NA,TRBJ2-1,once,TRBV28,CASSLPNGLNEQFF,TGTGCCAGCAGTTTGCCCAATGGGTTGAATGAGCAGTTCTTC
NA,TRBJ1-1,NA,TRBV29-1,CSVSYDQNTEAFF,TGCAGCGTTTCGTATGATCAGAACACTGAAGCTTTCTTT
NA,TRBJ2-6,few,TRBV15,CATSRDRGSGANVLTF,TGTGCCACCAGCAGAGATCGCGGCTCTGGGGCCAACGTCCTGACTTTC
TRBD1,TRBJ1-4,NA,TRBV11-2,CASSPHQQGRNEKLFF,TGTGCCAGCAGCCCCCACCAACAGGGGAGGAATGAAAAACTGTTTTTT
TRBD1,TRBJ2-7,NA,TRBV29-1,CSVARQGSEQYF,TGCAGCGTTGCTAGACAGGGTAGCGAGCAGTACTTC
TRBD2,TRBJ2-3,NA,TRBV5-4,CASSSGTSGSTDTQYF,TGTGCCAGCAGCTCAGGGACTAGTGGGAGCACAGATACGCAGTATTTT
TRBD1,TRBJ2-2,NA,TRBV5-1,CASSQTGVTGELFF,TGCGCCAGCAGCCAGACAGGGGTTACCGGGGAGCTGTTTTTT
NA,TRBJ1-2,NA,TRBV9,CASSWGGDANYGYTF,TGTGCCAGCAGCTGGGGCGGGGACGCTAACTATGGCTACACCTTC
TRBD2,TRBJ2-7,NA,TRBV29-1,CSVTQTSGTSEQYF,TGCAGCGTGACACAGACTAGCGGGACTTCCGAGCAGTACTTC
TRBD1,TRBJ2-5,NA,TRBV7-6,CASSPWTGGEETQYF,TGTGCCAGCAGCCCCTGGACAGGGGGGGAAGAGACCCAGTACTTC
NA,TRBJ1-1,NA,TRBV5-8,CASSLAKSVGFTEAFF,TGTGCCAGCAGCTTGGCCAAGTCAGTTGGGTTCACTGAAGCTTTCTTT
TRBD1,TRBJ1-1,NA,TRBV11-2,CASSSNRGRVLEAFF,TGTGCCAGCAGCTCGAACAGGGGGCGGGTATTAGAAGCTTTCTTT
TRBD1,TRBJ2-7,NA,TRBV18,CASSPRDRIYEQYF,TGTGCCAGCTCACCCCGGGACAGGATTTACGAGCAGTACTTC
NA,TRBJ1-4,once,TRBV25-1,CASTRVGVHEKLFF,TGTGCCAGCACCAGGGTCGGTGTTCATGAAAAACTGTTTTTT
NA,TRBJ1-1,few,TRBV7-9,CASSTLDGTEAFF,TGTGCCAGCAGCACCTTGGACGGAACTGAAGCTTTCTTT
NA,TRBJ2-5,many,TRBV6-5,CASSYTSKQETQYF,TGTGCCAGCAGTTATACTAGCAAGCAAGAGACCCAGTACTTC
TRBD1,TRBJ1-1,NA,TRBV7-3,CASSWGQGRGDTEAFF,TGTGCCAGCAGCTGGGGACAGGGTAGAGGGGACACTGAAGCTTTCTTT
NA,TRBJ1-4,NA,TRBV5-8,CASESYGRGGKLFF,TGTGCCAGCGAATCCTACGGGAGGGGTGGCAAACTGTTTTTT
TRBD1,TRBJ1-1,NA,TRBV9,CASSVAVTGTTEAFF,TGTGCCAGCAGCGTAGCAGTGACAGGGACCACTGAAGCTTTCTTT
NA,TRBJ2-5,many,TRBV9,CASSVFGGGEETQYF,TGTGCCAGCAGCGTATTTGGGGGCGGAGAGGAGACCCAGTACTTC
NA,TRBJ2-1,NA,TRBV27,CASSLGGDEQFF,TGTGCCAGCAGTTTAGGGGGCGATGAGCAGTTCTTC